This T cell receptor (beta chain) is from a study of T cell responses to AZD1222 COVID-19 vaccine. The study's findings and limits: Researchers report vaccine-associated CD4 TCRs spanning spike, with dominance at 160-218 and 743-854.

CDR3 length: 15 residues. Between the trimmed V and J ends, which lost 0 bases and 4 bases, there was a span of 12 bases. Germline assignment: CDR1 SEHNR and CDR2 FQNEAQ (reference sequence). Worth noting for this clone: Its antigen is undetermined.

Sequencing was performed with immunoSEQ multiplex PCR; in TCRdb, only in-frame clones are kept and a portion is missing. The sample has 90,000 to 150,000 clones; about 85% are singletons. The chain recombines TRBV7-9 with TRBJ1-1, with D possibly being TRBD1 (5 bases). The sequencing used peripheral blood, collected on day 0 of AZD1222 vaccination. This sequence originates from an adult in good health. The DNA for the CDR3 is TGTGCCAGCAGCTTAGCTTTAGACAGAGCCACTGAAGCTTTCTTT. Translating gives CASSLALDRATEAFF.